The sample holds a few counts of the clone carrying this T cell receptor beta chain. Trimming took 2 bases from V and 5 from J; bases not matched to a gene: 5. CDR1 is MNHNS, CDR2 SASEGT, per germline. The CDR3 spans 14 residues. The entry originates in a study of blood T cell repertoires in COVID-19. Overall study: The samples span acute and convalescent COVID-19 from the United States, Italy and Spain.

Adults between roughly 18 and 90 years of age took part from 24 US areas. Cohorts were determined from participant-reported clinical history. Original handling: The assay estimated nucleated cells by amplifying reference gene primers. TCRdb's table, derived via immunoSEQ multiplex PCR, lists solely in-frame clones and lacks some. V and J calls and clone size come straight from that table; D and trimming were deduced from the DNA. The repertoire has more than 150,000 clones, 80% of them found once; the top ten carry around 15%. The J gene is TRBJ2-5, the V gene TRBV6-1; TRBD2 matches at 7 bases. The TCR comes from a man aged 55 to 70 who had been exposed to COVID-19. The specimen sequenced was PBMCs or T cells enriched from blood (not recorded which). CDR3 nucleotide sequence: TGTGCCAGCAGTGAATGGCGGGGGAGGGAGACCCAGTACTTC. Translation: CASSEWRGRETQYF.